This paragraph covers one T cell receptor (beta chain) sequence. Its antigen is currently unknown. Treg sorting used a CD4+CD25+CD127-/low gate. MiXCR, run by TCRdb on the 5' RACE reads, gives a single entry per CDR3 protein. The sample has about 32,000 distinct CDR3 sequences; over 20% are singletons. Overall study results and limits: The TCR gene usage of tumor memory CD4+ T cells clustered together with blood and lymph node memory CD4+ cells and with lymph node naive CD4+ cells.

The CDR3 sequence is 15 residues long. The V segment lost 0 bases and the J segment 9 bases; nucleotides outside the gene matches: 9. The V gene's germline CDR1 is SGDLS and CDR2 YYNGEE. The V call is TRBV9, the J call TRBJ2-1, with 7 bases identical to TRBD2. Sequenced input: tumor-infiltrating Tregs sorted from the breast tumor. This TCR derives from a female donor with breast cancer. In DNA, the CDR3 is TGTGCCAGCAGCGTAGCGAGCGGGACGCAGGGTGAGCAGTTCTTC. Encoded protein: CASSVASGTQGEQFF.